One TCR beta chain is described in this entry. Antigen unknown. Looked up from germline, CDR1 is LNHDA and CDR2 is SQIVND (reference sequence). The CDR3 extends over 15 amino acids. V shed 5 bases, J shed 4 bases, and the junction held 10 bases outside the gene matches. cDNA synthesis used the whole RNA isolate, giving expressed TCRB sequences. The repertoire was sequenced with immunoSEQ multiplex PCR; TCRdb's copy has only in-frame clones and lacks some. The sample lists 120,000 to 150,000 clones, roughly an eighth occurring once. The data stem from a study of beta chain features in type 1 diabetes. The study, taken as a whole, reports: A moderate, significant TCRB CDR3 shortening appeared in type 1 diabetes across four CD4+ subsets.

The rearrangement joins TRBV19 to TRBJ2-7, with 8 bases that match TRBD1. The TCR sequence derives from a man aged 18 to 29 with type 1 diabetes. The sample was central memory CD4+ T cells from blood. The CDR3 spells CASSALTGADYEQYF. CDR3 DNA: TGTGCCAGTAGTGCCTTGACAGGGGCCGATTACGAGCAGTACTTC.